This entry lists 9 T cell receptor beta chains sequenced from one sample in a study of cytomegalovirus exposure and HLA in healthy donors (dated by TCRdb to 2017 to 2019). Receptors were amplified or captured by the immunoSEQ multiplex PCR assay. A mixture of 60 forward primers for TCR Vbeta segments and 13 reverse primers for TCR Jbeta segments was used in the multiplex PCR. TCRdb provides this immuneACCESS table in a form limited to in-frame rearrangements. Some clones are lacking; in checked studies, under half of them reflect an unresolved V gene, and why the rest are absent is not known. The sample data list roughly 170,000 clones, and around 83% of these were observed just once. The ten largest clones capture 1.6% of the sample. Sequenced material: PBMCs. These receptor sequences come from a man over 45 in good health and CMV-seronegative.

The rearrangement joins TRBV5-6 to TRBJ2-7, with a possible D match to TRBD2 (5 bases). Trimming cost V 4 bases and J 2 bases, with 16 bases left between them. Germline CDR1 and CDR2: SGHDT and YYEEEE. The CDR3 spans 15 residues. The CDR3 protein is CASSHGYERPYEQYF. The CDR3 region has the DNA TGTGCCAGCAGCCATGGCTACGAGCGGCCCTACGAGCAGTACTTC.

CDR3 DNA: TGTGCCAGCAGCTGGACCAGGGAAGATACGCAGTATTTT. Its protein product is CASSWTREDTQYF. The rearrangement links TRBV7-2 to TRBJ2-3, with TRBD1 as a possible D gene (5 bases). The CDR3 runs to 13 residues. The germline CDR1 and CDR2 sequences are SGHTA and FQGNSA. The V end was cut by 4 bases, the J end by 5 bases, with 10 bases between.

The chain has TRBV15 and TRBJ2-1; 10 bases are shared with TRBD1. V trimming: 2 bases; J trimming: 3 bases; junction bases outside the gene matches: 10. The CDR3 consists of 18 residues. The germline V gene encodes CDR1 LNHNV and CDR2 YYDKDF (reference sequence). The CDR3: CATSRLPPGTGVYNEQFF. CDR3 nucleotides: TGTGCCACCAGCAGACTACCACCCGGGACAGGGGTCTACAATGAGCAGTTCTTC. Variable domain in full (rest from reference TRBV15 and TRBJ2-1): DAMVIQNPRYQVTQFGKPVTLSCSQTLNHNVMYWYQQKSSQAPKLLFHYYDKDFNNEADTPDNFQSRRPNTSFCFLDIRSPGLGDTAMYLCATSRLPPGTGVYNEQFFGPGTRLTVL.

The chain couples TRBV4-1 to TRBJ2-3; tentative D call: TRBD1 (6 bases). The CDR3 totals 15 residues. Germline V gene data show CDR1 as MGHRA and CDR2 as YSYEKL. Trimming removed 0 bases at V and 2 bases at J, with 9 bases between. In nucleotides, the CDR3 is TGCGCCAGCAGCCAAGATCAGGGGTTCACAGATACGCAGTATTTT. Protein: CASSQDQGFTDTQYF.

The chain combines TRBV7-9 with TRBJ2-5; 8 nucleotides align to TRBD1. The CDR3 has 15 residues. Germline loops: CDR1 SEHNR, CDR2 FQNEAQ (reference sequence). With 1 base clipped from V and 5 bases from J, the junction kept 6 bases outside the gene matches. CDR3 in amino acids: CASSLGQGRPETQYF. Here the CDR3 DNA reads TGTGCCAGCAGCTTAGGACAGGGGAGGCCCGAGACCCAGTACTTC.

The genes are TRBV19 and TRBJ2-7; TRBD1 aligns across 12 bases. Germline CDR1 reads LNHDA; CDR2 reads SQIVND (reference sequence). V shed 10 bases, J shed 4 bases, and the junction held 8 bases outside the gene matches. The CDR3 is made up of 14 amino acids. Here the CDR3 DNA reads TGTGCCACTGGCCCGGGACAGGGGGCTTACGAGCAGTACTTC. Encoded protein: CATGPGQGAYEQYF.

This CDR3 is CASSLTSRGGIHTQYF. In nucleotides, the CDR3 is TGTGCCAGCAGCTTAACGTCCCGGGGCGGGATACATACGCAGTATTTT. V gene TRBV7-3 combines with J gene TRBJ2-3, with a tentative D call TRBD2 (6 bases). Trimming removed 0 bases at V and 7 bases at J, with 17 bases between. Per the germline V gene, CDR1 is SGHTA and CDR2 is FQGTGA. The CDR3 loop spans 16 amino acids.

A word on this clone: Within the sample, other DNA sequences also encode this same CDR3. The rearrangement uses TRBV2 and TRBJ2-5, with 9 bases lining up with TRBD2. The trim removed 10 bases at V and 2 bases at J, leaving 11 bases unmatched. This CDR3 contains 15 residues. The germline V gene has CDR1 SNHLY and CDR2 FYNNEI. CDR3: CATEREALVQETQYF. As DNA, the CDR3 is TGTGCCACCGAGCGGGAGGCCCTGGTTCAAGAGACCCAGTACTTC.

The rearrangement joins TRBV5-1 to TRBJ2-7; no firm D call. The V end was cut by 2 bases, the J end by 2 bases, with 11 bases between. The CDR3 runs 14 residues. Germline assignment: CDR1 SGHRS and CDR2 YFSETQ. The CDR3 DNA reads TGCGCCAGCAGCTTAGCCCCGAACCCCTACGAGCAGTACTTC. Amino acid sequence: CASSLAPNPYEQYF.